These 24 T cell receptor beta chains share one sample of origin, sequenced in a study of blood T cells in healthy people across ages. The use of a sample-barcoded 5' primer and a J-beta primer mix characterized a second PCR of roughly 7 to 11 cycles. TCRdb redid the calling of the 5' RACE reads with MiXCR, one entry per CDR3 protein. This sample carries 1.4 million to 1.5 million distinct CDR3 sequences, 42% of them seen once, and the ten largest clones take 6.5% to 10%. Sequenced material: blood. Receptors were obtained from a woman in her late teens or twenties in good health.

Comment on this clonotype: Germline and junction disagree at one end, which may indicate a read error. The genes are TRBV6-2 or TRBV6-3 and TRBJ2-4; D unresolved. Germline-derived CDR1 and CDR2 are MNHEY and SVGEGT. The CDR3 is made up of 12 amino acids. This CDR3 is CASSYAKNVQYF. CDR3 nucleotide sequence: TGTGCCAGCAGTTACGCGAAAAACGTTCAGTACTTC.

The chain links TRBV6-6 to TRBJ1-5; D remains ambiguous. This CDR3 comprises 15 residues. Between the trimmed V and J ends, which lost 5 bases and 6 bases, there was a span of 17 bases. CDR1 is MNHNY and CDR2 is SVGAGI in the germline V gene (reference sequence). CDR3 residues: CASSDTPDGGQPQHF. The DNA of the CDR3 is TGTGCCAGCAGTGATACCCCGGACGGCGGTCAGCCCCAGCATTTT.

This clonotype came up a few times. CDR3 DNA sequence: TGCAGTGCCACCCAGGGAGGAGGTCAGCCCCAGCATTTT. Amino acid sequence: CSATQGGGQPQHF. The rearrangement uses TRBV20-1 and TRBJ1-5, with D perhaps matching TRBD1 (5 bases). The CDR3 is 13 residues long. Trimming took 6 bases from V and 6 from J, leaving 15 bases between them. CDR1 is DFQATT, CDR2 SNEGSKA, per germline (reference sequence).

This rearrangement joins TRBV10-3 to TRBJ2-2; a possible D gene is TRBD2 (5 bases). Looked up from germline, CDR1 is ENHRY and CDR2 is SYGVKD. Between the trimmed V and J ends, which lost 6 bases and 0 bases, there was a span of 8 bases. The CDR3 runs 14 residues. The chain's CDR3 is CAIRRGSNTGELFF. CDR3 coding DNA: TGTGCCATCAGACGGGGTTCGAACACCGGGGAGCTGTTTTTT.

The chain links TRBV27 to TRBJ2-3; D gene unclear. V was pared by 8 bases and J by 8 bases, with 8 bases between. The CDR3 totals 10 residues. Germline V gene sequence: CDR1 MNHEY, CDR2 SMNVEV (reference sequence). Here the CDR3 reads CASGVGTQYF. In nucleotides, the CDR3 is TGTGCCAGCGGTGTGGGTACGCAGTATTTT.

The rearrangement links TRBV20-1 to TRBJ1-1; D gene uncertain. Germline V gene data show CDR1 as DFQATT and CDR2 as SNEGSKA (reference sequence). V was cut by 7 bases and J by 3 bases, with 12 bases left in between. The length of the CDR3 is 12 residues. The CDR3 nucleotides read TGCAGTGGACACCTCCCGGACACTGAAGCTTTCTTT. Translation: CSGHLPDTEAFF.

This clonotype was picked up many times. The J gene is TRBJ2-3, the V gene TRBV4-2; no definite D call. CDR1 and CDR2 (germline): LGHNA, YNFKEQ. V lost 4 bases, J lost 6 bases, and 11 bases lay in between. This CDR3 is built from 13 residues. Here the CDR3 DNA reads TGTGCCAGCAGCCCTGAACCTACGGATACGCAGTATTTT. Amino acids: CASSPEPTDTQYF.

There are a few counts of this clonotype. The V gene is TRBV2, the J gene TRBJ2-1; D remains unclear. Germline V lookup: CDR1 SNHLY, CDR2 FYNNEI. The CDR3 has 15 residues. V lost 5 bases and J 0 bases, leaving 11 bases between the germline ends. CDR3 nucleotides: TGTGCCAGCAGTTTCCCTAGTCCCTCCTACAATGAGCAGTTCTTC. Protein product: CASSFPSPSYNEQFF. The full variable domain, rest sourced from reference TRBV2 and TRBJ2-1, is EPEVTQTPSHQVTQMGQEVILRCVPISNHLYFYWYRQILGQKVEFLVSFYNNEISEKSEIFDDQFSVERPDGSNFTLKIRSTKLEDSAMYFCASSFPSPSYNEQFFGPGTRLTVL.

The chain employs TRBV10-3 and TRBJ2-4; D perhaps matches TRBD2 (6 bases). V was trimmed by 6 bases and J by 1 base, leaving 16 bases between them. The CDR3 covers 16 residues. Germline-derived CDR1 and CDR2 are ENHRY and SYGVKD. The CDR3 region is CAISPGRWRAKNIQYF. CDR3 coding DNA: TGTGCCATCAGCCCCGGGAGATGGAGGGCCAAAAACATTCAGTACTTC.

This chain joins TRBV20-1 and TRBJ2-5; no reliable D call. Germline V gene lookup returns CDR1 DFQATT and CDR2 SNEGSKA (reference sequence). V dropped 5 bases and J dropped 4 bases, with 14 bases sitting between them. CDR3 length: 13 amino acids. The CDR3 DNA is TGCAGTGCTCCTGCCCGAGTCGGAGAGACCCAGTACTTC. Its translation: CSAPARVGETQYF.

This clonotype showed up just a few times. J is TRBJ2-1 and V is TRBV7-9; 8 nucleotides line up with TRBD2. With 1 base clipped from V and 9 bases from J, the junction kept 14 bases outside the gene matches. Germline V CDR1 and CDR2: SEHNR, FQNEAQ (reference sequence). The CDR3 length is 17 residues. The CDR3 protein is CASSLVSGTSGLSEQFF. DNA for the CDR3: TGTGCCAGCAGCTTAGTTTCCGGGACTAGTGGGTTGAGTGAGCAGTTCTTC.

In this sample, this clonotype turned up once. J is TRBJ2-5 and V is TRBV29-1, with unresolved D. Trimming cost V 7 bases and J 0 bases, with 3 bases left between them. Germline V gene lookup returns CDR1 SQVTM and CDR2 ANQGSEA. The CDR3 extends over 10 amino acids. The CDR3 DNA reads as TGCAGCGCCAACCAAGAGACCCAGTACTTC. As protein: CSANQETQYF.

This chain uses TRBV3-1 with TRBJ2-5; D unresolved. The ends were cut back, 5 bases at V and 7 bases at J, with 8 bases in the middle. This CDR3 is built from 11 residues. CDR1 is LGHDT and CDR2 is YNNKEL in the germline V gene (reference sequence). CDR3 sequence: CASSARWTQYF. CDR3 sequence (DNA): TGTGCCAGCAGCGCCAGGTGGACCCAGTACTTC.

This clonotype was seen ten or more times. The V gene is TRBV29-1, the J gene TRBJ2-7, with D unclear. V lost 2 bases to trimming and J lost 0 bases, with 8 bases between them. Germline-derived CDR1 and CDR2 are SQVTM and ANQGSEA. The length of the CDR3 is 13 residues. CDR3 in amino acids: CSVEFDLSYEQYF. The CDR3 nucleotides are TGCAGCGTTGAATTCGACCTCTCCTACGAGCAGTACTTC.

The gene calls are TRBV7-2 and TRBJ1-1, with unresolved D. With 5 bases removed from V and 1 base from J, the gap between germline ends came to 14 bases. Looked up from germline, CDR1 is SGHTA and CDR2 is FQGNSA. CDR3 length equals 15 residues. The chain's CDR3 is CASSNRRVGNTEAFF. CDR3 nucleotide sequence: TGTGCCAGCAGCAATCGGAGGGTAGGGAACACTGAAGCTTTCTTT.

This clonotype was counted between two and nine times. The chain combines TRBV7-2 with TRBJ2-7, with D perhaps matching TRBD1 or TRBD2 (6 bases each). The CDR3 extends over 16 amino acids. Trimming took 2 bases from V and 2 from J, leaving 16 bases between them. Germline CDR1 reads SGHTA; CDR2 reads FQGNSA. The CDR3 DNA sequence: TGTGCCAGCAGCTTAACGGGACTGGGACAAGCCTACGAGCAGTACTTC. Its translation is CASSLTGLGQAYEQYF.

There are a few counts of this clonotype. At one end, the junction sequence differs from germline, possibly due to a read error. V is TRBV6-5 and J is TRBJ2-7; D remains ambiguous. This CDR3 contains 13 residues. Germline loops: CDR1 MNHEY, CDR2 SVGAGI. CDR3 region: CASSDSSSYEQYF. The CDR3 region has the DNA TGTGCCAGCAGTGACTCGAGCTCCTACGAGCAGTACTTC.

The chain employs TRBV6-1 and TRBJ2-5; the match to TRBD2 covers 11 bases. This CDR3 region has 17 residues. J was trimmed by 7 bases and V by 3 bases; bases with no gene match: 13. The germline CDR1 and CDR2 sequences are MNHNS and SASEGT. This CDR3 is CASSEGTSGRYEGTQYF. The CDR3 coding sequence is TGTGCCAGCAGTGAGGGGACTAGCGGACGTTATGAGGGGACCCAGTACTTC.

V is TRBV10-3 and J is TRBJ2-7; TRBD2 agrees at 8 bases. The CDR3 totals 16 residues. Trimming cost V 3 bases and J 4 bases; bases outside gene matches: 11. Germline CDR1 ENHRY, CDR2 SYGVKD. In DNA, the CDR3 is TGTGCCATCAGTGACTCCGAGGCGGGGGGTGGGTACGAGCAGTACTTC. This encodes CAISDSEAGGGYEQYF.

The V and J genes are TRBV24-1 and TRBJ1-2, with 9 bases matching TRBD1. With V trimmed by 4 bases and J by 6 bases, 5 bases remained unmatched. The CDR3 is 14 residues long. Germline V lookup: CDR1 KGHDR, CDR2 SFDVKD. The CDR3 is CATSDPGQGHGYTF. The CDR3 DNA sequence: TGTGCCACCAGTGACCCGGGACAGGGACATGGCTACACCTTC.

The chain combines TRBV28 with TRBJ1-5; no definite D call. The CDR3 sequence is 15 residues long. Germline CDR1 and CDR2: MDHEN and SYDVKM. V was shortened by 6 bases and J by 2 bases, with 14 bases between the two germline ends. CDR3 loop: CASSRERRGNQPQHF. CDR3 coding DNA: TGTGCCAGCAGCCGGGAGCGTCGAGGCAATCAGCCCCAGCATTTT.

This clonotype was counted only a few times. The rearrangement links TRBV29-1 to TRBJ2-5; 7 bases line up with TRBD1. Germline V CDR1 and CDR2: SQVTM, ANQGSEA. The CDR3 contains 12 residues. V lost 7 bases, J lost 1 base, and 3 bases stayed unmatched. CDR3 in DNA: TGCAGCGGGCGGACAGGCCAAGAGACCCAGTACTTC. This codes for CSGRTGQETQYF.

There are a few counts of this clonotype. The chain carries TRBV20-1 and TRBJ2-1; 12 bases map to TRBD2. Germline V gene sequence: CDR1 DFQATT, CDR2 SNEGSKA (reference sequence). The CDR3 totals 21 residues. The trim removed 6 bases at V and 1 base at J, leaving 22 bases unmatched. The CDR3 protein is CSAQLTSTTSGRGGSYNEQFF. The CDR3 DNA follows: TGCAGTGCCCAATTAACGTCGACGACTAGCGGGAGAGGAGGATCCTACAATGAGCAGTTCTTC.

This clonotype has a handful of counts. The CDR3 sequence: CASSSFTSAWDSEKLFF. The CDR3 coding sequence is TGTGCCAGCAGTTCCTTTACATCGGCGTGGGATAGTGAAAAACTGTTTTTT. The chain is built from TRBV28 and TRBJ1-4; D gene ambiguous. Trimming removed 4 bases at V and 7 bases at J, with 22 bases between. This CDR3 contains 17 residues. Germline V gene lookup returns CDR1 MDHEN and CDR2 SYDVKM.